This T cell receptor (beta chain) was observed in a study of cytomegalovirus exposure and HLA in healthy donors. It was with 60 Vbeta and 13 Jbeta primers that the PCR ran. Clones were sequenced by immunoSEQ multiplex PCR, and TCRdb holds only the in-frame ones, with some missing. This sample carries 200,000 to 250,000 clones, almost 70% of them seen once, and the ten largest clones take about 2.5%. The germline CDR1 and CDR2 sequences are LNHDA and SQIVND (reference sequence). The CDR3 length is 16 residues. This TCR was sampled from a man aged 35 to 55 in good health and CMV-seropositive. The V gene is TRBV19, the J gene TRBJ2-5, with 11 bases lining up with TRBD2. The DNA end is more similar to TRBJ2-7, so the J call may be wrong. Sequenced: PBMCs. CDR3 nucleotides: TGTGCCAGTAGTCCTCGAGGGGCTAGCGGGGGGTACGAGCAGTACTTC. Translated: CASSPRGASGGYEQYF.